This T cell receptor (beta chain) derives from a study of blood T cell repertoires in COVID-19 (dated by TCRdb to 2018 to 2021). For context, the study as a whole: Samples covering the acute and convalescent phases of COVID-19 were provided by collaborators in the United States, Italy and Spain. Samples came from the ongoing ImmuneRACE study (first 160 participants) plus 1,254 subjects from 6 global collaborators. The prospective study material was composed of cDNA or gDNA derived from T cells, B-cell-depleted T cells, or PBMCs. Subjects who had been exposed to COVID-19, were actively infected with it, or had recovered from it provided the deeply sampled blood TCRbeta repertoires that made up the dataset. Where available, HLA class I and class II types were taken from metadata supplied by the sample provider and were not determined by assay-based typing. A de-identified subject ID, COVID-19 status, age in years and sex were almost always included in the sample metadata. The repertoires were released in a freely available public database intended as a resource for research on the immune response to SARS-CoV-2. Results and caveats for the whole study, not just this receptor: Clinical and demographic metadata were provided uncurated, with the amount varying by source and participant.

At one collaborating source in Seattle, patients were enrolled during active infection and were followed longitudinally through the course of disease. Each collaborating institution followed its own protocols to collect whole blood in K2EDTA tubes. For TCRbeta analysis, collaborator samples were shipped as frozen whole blood, as isolated PBMCs, or as DNA extracted from either sample type. TCRbeta CDR3 regions were amplified from genomic DNA by means of the immunoSEQ Assay, a bias-controlled multiplex PCR. As for the original processing: Nucleated cell counts per sample were estimated from amplification of reference gene primers within the assay. To quantify the absolute abundance of each unique TCRbeta CDR3 rearrangement, sequence reads were collapsed and filtered. Productive Simpson clonality was computed per sample as the square root of Simpson's diversity index over productive rearrangements. TCRdb carries this immuneACCESS record with in-frame sequences only. Its versions omit some clonotypes, under half of them owing to an unresolved V gene in the studies checked, with the rest unexplained. The DNA was the basis for D and trimming; V, J and clone size are from that table. The sample table contains roughly 84,000 clones; only one count was recorded for roughly 80% of them. The biggest ten clones account for just over 35% of the sample.

Deletion took 3 bases off V and 0 bases off J, with a span of 8 bases between the germline ends. Including the terminal cysteine and phenylalanine, the CDR3 comprises 14 residues. Kept here is only the CDR3 DNA, which spans 42 bases and is read in frame from base 1. Reading the germline V gene gives CDR1 SGHRS and CDR2 YFSETQ. Regarding this clone: No antigen is known for it. Base-call qualities are not available, and no considerably larger clone is one nucleotide away.

The TCR was taken from a man between 60 and 70 years old with COVID-19, enrolled during active disease. The chain is encoded by TRBV5-1 joined to TRBJ2-3; the D segment cannot be called with confidence. Sample: peripheral blood. The CDR3 in this case is CASSSPQSTDTQYF. Here is the DNA: TGCGCCAGCAGCTCTCCACAGAGCACAGATACGCAGTATTTT.